This T cell receptor beta chain was sequenced for a study of shared clonotypes between healthy human individuals (dated by TCRdb to the early 2020s). In the study overall: A couple of women and a few men aged 18 to 49 years were included in the cohort. For each donor, CD4 naive and CD4 memory were each run on three plates, CD8 naive on two plates, and CD8 memory on one plate. To estimate repertoire size and how much clonotype sharing occurs between individuals, the study deeply sequenced the blood TCR repertoires of about 5 healthy adults. Libraries were prepared and TCR repertoires were sequenced by different laboratories using diverse techniques, in order to increase sequencing depth and limit assay-specific biases. Leukapheresis yielded between about 0.94 and 8.9 billion PBMCs per donor.

In this sample, this clone turned up once. Its antigen is still unknown. No base quality information exists; no much larger clone differs at one position. TCR CDR3 regions were amplified from genomic DNA by multiplex PCR using the deep immunoSEQ assay. Extracted genomic DNA from each cell subset was distributed evenly across all wells of several immunoSEQ 96-well plates, and each plate was treated as a replicate. For sorted subsets, approximately 200 ng of genomic DNA, equivalent to roughly 30,000 T cell genomes, went into each replicate PCR. Purified libraries were quantified with a Qubit 3.0 fluorometer, sized on a Bioanalyzer 2100, and re-quantified with the KAPA Library Quantification kit. Each immunoSEQ 96-well plate was sequenced on its own single-read 150-cycle Illumina NextSeq 550 flow cell. From the authors' description of their analysis: The immunoSEQ output contained only junctional sequences without quality scores, so filtering could not match that applied to full-length reads. Sequences were annotated with PyIR, a Python wrapper for IgBLAST v1.9, and V/J genes and CDR3 were assigned using IMGT germline references. Reads were filtered out if the reads had weak V/J assignments (E-value above 1e-6), no CDR3, stop codons, out-of-frame junctions, or ambiguous translated residues. V3J clonotypes were defined as sequences sharing the same inferred V gene, J gene, and CDR3 amino acid sequence. Percentage overlap between repertoires was computed as shared unique clonotypes divided by the size of the smaller repertoire. Three approaches were used to assess repertoire richness: RTK rarefaction, the Chao1 estimator, and Recon v2.1 estimates of unobserved clonotypes. For all TCRbeta clonotypes obtained by the gDNA method from a few donors, generation probabilities were computed with OLGA. TCRdb took this table from immuneACCESS and kept in-frame rearrangements with V and J called. Such tables lack part of the clones; where checked against another copy, unresolved V genes explain under half of the gap, and the rest is unexplained. V and J calls and clone size are copied from that table; D and trimming were computed from the DNA. The sample table holds about 770,000 clones, of which 72% were seen once. The top ten hold roughly 1.8% of the sample.

The full study reports these points: Even with the large sequencing depth, rarefaction of the sorted-subset datasets indicated that sequencing was incomplete. Larger estimated clonotype richness was generally found for naive subsets than for memory subsets. Sampling was limited to blood, and TCR repertoires in tissue likely differ from TCR repertoires in blood. Sharing across several donors was observed for approximately 5% of naive CD4, over 3% of naive CD8, over 2% of memory CD4, and around 0.42% of memory CD8 clonotypes. Because the study included a small number of donors, the genetic and exposure-history diversity represented was limited. Compared with non-shared clonotypes, the clonotypes found in all four sorted-subset donors had higher generation probabilities. Pairwise subsampling indicated that sequencing depth was expected to affect the degree of clonotype sharing among donors.

The donors were healthy, HIV-negative adults with no recently reported acute infections or vaccinations. Every donor was a Caucasian adult living in Nashville, Tennessee, USA. CD4+ T cells were enriched by magnetic negative selection; naive cells were then positively selected on CD45RA, and the negative fraction formed the memory subset. Blood was obtained by leukapheresis, after which PBMCs were separated by Ficoll-Histopaque density gradient centrifugation and cryopreserved in liquid nitrogen vapor phase. Purity and quantity of every magnetically sorted T cell population were checked by analytical flow cytometry. Genomic DNA was isolated from each sorted fraction and quantified by UV absorbance on a Nanodrop 2000c. From a lookup of the germline V gene, CDR1 and CDR2 are MDHEN and SYDVKM. V and J are truncated by 6 bases and 6 bases respectively, leaving an intervening sequence of 15 bases. Spanning cysteine to phenylalanine, the CDR3 consists of 14 amino acids. Just CDR3 DNA is preserved here, 42 bases in frame from base 1.

The sequence was obtained from a woman aged 25 to 39 in good health. Sample: memory CD4+ T cells sorted from blood. The sample's cell subset or site label, decoded: CD45RA-negative fraction. The rearrangement combines TRBV28 with TRBJ1-5; perhaps TRBD1 is the D gene, with 5 bases matching. In nucleotide form, the sequence is TGTGCCAGCAGCCGGGGGGGAGTAGGTCAGCCCCAGCATTTT. Its coded protein is CASSRGGVGQPQHF.